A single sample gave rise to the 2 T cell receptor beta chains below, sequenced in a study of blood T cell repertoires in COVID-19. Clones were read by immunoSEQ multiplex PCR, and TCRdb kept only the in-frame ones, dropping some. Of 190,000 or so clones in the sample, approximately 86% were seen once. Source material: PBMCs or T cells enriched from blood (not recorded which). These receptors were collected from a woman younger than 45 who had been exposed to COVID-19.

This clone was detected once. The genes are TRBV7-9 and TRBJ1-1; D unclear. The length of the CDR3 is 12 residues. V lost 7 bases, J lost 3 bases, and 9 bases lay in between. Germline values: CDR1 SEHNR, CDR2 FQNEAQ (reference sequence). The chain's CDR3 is CASNREDTEAFF. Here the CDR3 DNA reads TGTGCCAGCAACCGGGAGGACACTGAAGCTTTCTTT.

The CDR3 protein is CASSRQGVDTDTQYF. The CDR3 DNA sequence: TGTGCCAGCAGTCGACAGGGGGTGGACACAGATACGCAGTATTTT. The rearrangement links TRBV27 to TRBJ2-3; TRBD1 matches 9 bases. From germline, CDR1 is MNHEY and CDR2 SMNVEV (reference sequence). J gave up 2 bases and V 5 bases, and 5 bases lay outside the gene matches. The CDR3 is made up of 15 amino acids.